The sequence of this T cell receptor beta chain was determined in a study of CD8 T cells in ankylosing spondylitis. Quantitative 5'-RACE with molecular barcodes produced the TCR beta libraries. TCRdb analysed the 5' RACE reads with MiXCR anew, one entry per CDR3 protein. The table has approximately 150,000 distinct CDR3 sequences, 40% to 50% seen once. Study-wide results and limits: Existing reports had already noted some motif variants in reactive arthritis synovial fluid and blood. Clones tied to disease were said to be significantly enriched in matched ankylosing spondylitis synovial fluid.

This CDR3 has 17 residues. CDR1 is KGHSH, CDR2 LQKENI, per germline. V gave up 1 base and J gave up 1 base, with 16 bases separating them. As regards this clonotype: Antigen unknown.

The sequence was obtained from a male donor with ankylosing spondylitis. Sequenced: synovial fluid, either unsorted or a sorted T cell fraction (not recorded which). The rearrangement joins TRBV18 to TRBJ1-1; tentatively, D is TRBD1 (6 bases). The CDR3 is CASSPRLARTENTEAFF. The CDR3 DNA reads TGTGCCAGCTCACCACGTCTGGCCCGGACAGAGAACACTGAAGCTTTCTTT. The variable domain in full, with the rest retrieved from reference TRBV18 and TRBJ1-1, is NAGVMQNPRHLVRRRGQEARLRCSPMKGHSHVYWYRQLPEEGLKFMVYLQKENIIDESGMPKERFSAEFPKEGPSILRIQQVVRGDSAAYFCASSPRLARTENTEAFFGQGTRLTVV.